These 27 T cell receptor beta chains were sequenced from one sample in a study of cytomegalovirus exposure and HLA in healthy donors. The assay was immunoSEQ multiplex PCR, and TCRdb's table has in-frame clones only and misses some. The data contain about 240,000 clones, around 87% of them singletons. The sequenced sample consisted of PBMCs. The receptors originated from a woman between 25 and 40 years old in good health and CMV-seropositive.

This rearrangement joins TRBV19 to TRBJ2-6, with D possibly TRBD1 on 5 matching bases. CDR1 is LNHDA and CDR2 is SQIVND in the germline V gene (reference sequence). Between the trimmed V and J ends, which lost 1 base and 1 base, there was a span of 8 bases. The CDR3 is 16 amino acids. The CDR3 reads CASSIVPGSGANVLTF. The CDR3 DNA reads TGTGCCAGTAGTATAGTTCCAGGGTCTGGGGCCAACGTCCTGACTTTC.

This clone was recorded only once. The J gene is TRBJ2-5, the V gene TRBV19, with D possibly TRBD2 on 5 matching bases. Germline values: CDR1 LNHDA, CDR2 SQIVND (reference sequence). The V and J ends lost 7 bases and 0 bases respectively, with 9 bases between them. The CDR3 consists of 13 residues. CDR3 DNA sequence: TGTGCCAGTAATGCGAGGGACCAAGAGACCCAGTACTTC. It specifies CASNARDQETQYF.

The CDR3 spells CASSLGLVEAFF. The CDR3 nucleotides read TGTGCCAGCAGCTTAGGACTAGTTGAAGCTTTCTTT. The rearrangement joins TRBV7-2 to TRBJ1-1; D unresolved. Per germline, CDR1 SGHTA and CDR2 FQGNSA. V dropped 1 base and J dropped 7 bases, with 7 bases sitting between them. The length of the CDR3 is 12 residues.

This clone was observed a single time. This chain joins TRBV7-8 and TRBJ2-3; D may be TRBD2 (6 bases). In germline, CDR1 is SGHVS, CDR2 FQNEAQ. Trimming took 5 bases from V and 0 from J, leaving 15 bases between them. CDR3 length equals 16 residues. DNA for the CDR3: TGTGCCAGCAGCGAGTCGACGGGACTGAGCACAGATACGCAGTATTTT. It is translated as CASSESTGLSTDTQYF. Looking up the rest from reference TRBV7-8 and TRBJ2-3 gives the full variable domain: GAGVSQSPRYKVAKRGQDVALRCDPISGHVSLFWYQQALGQGPEFLTYFQNEAQLDKSGLPSDRFFAERPEGSVSTLKIQRTQQEDSAVYLCASSESTGLSTDTQYFGPGTRLTVL.

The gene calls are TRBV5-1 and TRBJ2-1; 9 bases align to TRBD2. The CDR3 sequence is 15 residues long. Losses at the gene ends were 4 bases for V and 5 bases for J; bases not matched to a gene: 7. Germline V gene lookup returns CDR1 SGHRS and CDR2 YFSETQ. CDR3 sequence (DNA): TGCGCCAGCAGCGCGAGGACTAGCGAGAACAATGAGCAGTTCTTC. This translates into CASSARTSENNEQFF.

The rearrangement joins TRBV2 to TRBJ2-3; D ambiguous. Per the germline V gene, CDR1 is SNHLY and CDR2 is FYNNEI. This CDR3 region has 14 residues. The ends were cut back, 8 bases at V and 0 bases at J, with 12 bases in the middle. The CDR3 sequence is CASSTYPSTDTQYF. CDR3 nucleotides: TGTGCCAGCTCCACCTACCCTAGCACAGATACGCAGTATTTT.

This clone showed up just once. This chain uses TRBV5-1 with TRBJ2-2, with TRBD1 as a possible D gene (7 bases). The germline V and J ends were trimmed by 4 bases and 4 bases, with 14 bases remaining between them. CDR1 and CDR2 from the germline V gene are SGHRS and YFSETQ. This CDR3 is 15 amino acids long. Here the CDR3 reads CASSVGTAGTGELFF. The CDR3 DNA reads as TGCGCCAGCAGCGTAGGGACAGCGGGCACCGGGGAGCTGTTTTTT.

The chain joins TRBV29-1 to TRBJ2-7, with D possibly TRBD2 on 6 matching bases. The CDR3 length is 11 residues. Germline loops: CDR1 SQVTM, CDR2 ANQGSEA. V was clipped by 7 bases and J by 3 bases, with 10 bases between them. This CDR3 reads CSARGIYEQYF. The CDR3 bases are TGCAGCGCTCGGGGGATCTACGAGCAGTACTTC.

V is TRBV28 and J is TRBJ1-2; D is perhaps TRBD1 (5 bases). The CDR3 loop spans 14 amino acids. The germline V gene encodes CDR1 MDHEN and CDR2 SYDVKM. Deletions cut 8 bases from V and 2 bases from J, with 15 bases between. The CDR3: CASSGGGANYGYTF. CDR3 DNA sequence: TGTGCCAGCTCGGGGGGGGGAGCCAACTATGGCTACACCTTC.

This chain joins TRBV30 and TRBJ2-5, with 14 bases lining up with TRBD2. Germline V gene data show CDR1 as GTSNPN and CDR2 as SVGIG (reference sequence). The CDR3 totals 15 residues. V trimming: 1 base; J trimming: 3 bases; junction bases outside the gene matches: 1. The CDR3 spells CAWSAGLAGEETQYF. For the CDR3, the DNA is TGTGCCTGGAGTGCGGGACTAGCGGGAGAAGAGACCCAGTACTTC.

The CDR3 coding sequence is TGTGCCAGCAGCCAAGCAGGGTCCGGGGCCAACGTCCTGACTTTC. Its protein product is CASSQAGSGANVLTF. V gene TRBV4-2 combines with J gene TRBJ2-6, with D perhaps TRBD1 (5 bases). Germline V gene data show CDR1 as LGHNA and CDR2 as YNFKEQ. The CDR3 consists of 15 residues. Between the trimmed V and J ends, which lost 1 base and 4 bases, there was a span of 8 bases.

The CDR3 is CASRDPGYEQYF. The CDR3 DNA reads as TGTGCCAGTAGGGATCCAGGTTACGAGCAGTACTTC. This chain joins TRBV19 and TRBJ2-7; D gene ambiguous. This CDR3 has 12 residues. V lost 6 bases and J 4 bases, leaving 10 bases between the germline ends. In germline, CDR1 is LNHDA, CDR2 SQIVND (reference sequence).

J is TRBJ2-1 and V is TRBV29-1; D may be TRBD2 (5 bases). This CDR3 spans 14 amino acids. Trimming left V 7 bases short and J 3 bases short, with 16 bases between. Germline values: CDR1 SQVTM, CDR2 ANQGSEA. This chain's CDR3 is CSAHGEGYYNEQFF. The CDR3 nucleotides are TGCAGCGCCCATGGAGAGGGTTACTACAATGAGCAGTTCTTC.

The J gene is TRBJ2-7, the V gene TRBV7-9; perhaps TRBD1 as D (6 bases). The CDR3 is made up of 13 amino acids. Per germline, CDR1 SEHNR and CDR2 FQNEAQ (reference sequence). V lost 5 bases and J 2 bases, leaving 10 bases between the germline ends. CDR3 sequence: CASSPRDTYEQYF. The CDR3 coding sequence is TGTGCCAGCAGCCCGAGGGACACCTACGAGCAGTACTTC.

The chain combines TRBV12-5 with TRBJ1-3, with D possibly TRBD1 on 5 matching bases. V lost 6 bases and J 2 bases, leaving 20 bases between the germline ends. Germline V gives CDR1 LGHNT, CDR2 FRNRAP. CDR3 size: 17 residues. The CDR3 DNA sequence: TGTGCTAGTGGGGCGACAGCCCAACTTTATGCTGGAAACACCATATATTTT. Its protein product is CASGATAQLYAGNTIYF.

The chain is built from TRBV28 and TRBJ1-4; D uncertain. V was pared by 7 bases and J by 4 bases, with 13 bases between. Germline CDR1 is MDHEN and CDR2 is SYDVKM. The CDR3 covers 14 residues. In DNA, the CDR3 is TGTGCCAGCAACCAAAACCGGGGTAATGAAAAACTGTTTTTT. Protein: CASNQNRGNEKLFF. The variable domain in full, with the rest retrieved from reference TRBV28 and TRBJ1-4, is DVKVTQSSRYLVKRTGEKVFLECVQDMDHENMFWYRQDPGLGLRLIYFSYDVKMKEKGDIPEGYSVSREKKERFSLILESASTNQTSMYLCASNQNRGNEKLFFGSGTQLSVL.

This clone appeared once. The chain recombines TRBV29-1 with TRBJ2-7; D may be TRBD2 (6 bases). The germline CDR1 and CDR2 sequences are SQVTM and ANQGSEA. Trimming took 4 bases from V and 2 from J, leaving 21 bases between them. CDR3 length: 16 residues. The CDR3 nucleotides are TGCAGCGTTGGGGCATTATCCGGTGGAGGGGCCTACGAGCAGTACTTC. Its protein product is CSVGALSGGGAYEQYF.

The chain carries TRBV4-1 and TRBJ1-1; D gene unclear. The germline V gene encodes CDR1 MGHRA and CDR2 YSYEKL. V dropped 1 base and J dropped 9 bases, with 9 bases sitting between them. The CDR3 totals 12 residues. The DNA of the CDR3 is TGCGCCAGCAGCCAAGTTACTACTCAAGCTTTCTTT. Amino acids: CASSQVTTQAFF.

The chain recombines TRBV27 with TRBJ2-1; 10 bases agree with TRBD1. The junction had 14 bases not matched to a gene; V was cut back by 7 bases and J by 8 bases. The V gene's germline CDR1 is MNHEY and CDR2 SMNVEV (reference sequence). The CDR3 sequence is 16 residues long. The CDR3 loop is CASITTWTGGWDEQFF. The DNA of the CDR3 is TGTGCCAGCATCACTACTTGGACAGGGGGTTGGGATGAGCAGTTCTTC.

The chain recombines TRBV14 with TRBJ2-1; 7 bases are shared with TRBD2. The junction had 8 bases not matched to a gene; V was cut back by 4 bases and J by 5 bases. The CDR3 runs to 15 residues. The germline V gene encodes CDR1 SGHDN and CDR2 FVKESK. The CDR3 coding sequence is TGTGCCAGCAGCCCAGGCGGGGGATTCAACAATGAGCAGTTCTTC. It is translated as CASSPGGGFNNEQFF.

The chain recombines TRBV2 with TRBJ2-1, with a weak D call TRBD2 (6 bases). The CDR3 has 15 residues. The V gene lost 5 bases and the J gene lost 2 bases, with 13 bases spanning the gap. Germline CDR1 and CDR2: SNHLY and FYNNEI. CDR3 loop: CASSTRTITYNEQFF. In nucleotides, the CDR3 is TGTGCCAGCAGTACAAGGACTATTACCTACAATGAGCAGTTCTTC.

The CDR3 coding sequence is TGTGCCAGCAGCTTGTCTGGCACAGATACGCAGTATTTT. Its protein product is CASSLSGTDTQYF. The gene calls are TRBV5-4 and TRBJ2-3, with no clear D. CDR1 and CDR2 from the germline V gene are SGHNT and YYREEE (reference sequence). The CDR3 has 13 amino acids. The V gene lost 1 base and the J gene lost 1 base, with 4 bases spanning the gap. The entire variable domain, with the rest obtained from reference TRBV5-4 and TRBJ2-3, is as follows: ETGVTQSPTHLIKTRGQQVTLRCSSQSGHNTVSWYQQALGQGPQFIFQYYREEENGRGNFPPRFSGLQFPNYSSELNVNALELDDSALYLCASSLSGTDTQYFGPGTRLTVL.

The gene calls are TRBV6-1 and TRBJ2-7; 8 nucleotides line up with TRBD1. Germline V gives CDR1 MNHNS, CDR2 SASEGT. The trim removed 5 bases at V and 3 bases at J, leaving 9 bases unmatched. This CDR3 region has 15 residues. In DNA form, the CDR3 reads TGTGCCAGCAGTTTCCAACAGGGGGTCGACTACGAGCAGTACTTC. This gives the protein CASSFQQGVDYEQYF.

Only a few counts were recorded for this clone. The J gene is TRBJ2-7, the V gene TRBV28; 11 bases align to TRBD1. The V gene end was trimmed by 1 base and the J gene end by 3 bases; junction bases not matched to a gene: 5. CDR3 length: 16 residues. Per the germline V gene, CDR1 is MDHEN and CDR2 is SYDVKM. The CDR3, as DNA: TGTGCCAGCAGTTTATTCTACGGGACAGGGGGCTACGAGCAGTACTTC. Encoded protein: CASSLFYGTGGYEQYF.

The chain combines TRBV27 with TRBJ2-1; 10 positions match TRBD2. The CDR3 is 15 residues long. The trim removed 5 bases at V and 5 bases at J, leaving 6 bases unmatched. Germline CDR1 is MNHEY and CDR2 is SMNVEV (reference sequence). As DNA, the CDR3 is TGTGCCAGCAGTCGGATAGCGGGAGGCGACAATGAGCAGTTCTTC. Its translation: CASSRIAGGDNEQFF.

The CDR3 DNA sequence: TGCGCCAGCAGCCAAGATCCCGGGGGGACCTACGAGCAGTACTTC. Translating it yields CASSQDPGGTYEQYF. V is TRBV4-1 and J is TRBJ2-7, with TRBD2 identical over 7 bases. Germline trimming cut 0 bases from V and 2 bases from J; bases unmatched to any gene: 4. The CDR3 covers 15 residues. In germline, CDR1 is MGHRA, CDR2 YSYEKL.

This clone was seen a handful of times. CDR3 nucleotides: TGTGCCAGCAGGGGACAGGGGCGAGCTTTCTTT. Translating it yields CASRGQGRAFF. The chain links TRBV6-5 to TRBJ1-1; TRBD1 matches 10 bases. Trimming removed 6 bases from V and 10 bases from J; junction bases left unmatched: 2. The CDR3 is 11 residues long. Germline CDR1 and CDR2: MNHEY and SVGAGI.